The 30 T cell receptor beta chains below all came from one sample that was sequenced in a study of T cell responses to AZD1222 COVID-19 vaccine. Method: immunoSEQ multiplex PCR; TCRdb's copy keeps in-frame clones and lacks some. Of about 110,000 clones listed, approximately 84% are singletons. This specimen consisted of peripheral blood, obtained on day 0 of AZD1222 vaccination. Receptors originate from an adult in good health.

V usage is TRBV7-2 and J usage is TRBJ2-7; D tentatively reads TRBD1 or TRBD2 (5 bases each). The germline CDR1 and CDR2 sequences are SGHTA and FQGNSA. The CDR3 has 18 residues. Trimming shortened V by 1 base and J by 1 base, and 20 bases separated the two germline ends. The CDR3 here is CASSLEGAPERGSYEQYF. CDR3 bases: TGTGCCAGCAGCTTAGAGGGTGCCCCTGAGAGGGGATCCTACGAGCAGTACTTC.

CDR3 in DNA: TGTGCCAGCAGCCAAGACGGGACAGGGGGTAGGAATGAGCAGTTCTTC. It translates to CASSQDGTGGRNEQFF. The chain uses TRBV4-2 and TRBJ2-1; 11 positions agree with TRBD1. Germline V gives CDR1 LGHNA, CDR2 YNFKEQ. The CDR3 loop spans 16 amino acids. The V gene end was trimmed by 0 bases and the J gene end by 7 bases; junction bases not matched to a gene: 5.

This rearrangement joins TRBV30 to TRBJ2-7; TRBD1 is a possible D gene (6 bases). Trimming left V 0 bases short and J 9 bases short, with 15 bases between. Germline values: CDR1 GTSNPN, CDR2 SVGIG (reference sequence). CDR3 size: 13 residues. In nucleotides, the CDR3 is TGTGCCTGGAGTGTACAGGGAGATGGGGTGCAGTACTTC. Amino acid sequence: CAWSVQGDGVQYF.

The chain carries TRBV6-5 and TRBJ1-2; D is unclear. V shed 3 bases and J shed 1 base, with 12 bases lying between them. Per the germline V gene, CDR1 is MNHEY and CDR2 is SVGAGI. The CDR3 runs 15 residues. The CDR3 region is CASSYSKGFNYGYTF. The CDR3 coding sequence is TGTGCCAGCAGTTATTCAAAAGGCTTTAACTATGGCTACACCTTC.

The CDR3 DNA sequence: TGCAGCGTCCAAGATTACGAGCAGTACTTC. Translated: CSVQDYEQYF. The V gene is TRBV29-1, the J gene TRBJ2-7; D unclear. Germline V gene lookup returns CDR1 SQVTM and CDR2 ANQGSEA. Trimming took 6 bases from V and 4 from J, leaving 7 bases between them. The CDR3 is made up of 10 amino acids.

CDR3 protein: CASSQTREGGQTQYF. The DNA for the CDR3 is TGTGCCAGCAGCCAGACGCGGGAGGGCGGGCAGACCCAGTACTTC. The chain has TRBV4-2 and TRBJ2-5, with TRBD2 matching over 9 bases. The CDR3 covers 15 residues. J was trimmed by 6 bases and V by 3 bases; bases with no gene match: 8. CDR1 is LGHNA, CDR2 YNFKEQ, per germline.

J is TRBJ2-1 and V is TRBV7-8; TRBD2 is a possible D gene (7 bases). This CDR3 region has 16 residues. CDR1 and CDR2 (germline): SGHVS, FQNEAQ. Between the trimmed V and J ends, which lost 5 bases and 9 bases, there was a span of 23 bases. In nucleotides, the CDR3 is TGTGCCAGCAGCCCTCCAAGGGGGGGCCTGGAAAGTGAGCAGTTCTTC. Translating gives CASSPPRGGLESEQFF. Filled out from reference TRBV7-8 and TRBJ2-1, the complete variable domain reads GAGVSQSPRYKVAKRGQDVALRCDPISGHVSLFWYQQALGQGPEFLTYFQNEAQLDKSGLPSDRFFAERPEGSVSTLKIQRTQQEDSAVYLCASSPPRGGLESEQFFGPGTRLTVL.

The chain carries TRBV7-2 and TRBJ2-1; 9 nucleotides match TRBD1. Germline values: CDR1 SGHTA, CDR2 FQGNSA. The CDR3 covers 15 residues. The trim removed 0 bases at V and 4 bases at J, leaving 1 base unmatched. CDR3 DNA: TGTGCCAGCAGCTTAGCGGGACAGGGATACAATGAGCAGTTCTTC. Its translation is CASSLAGQGYNEQFF.

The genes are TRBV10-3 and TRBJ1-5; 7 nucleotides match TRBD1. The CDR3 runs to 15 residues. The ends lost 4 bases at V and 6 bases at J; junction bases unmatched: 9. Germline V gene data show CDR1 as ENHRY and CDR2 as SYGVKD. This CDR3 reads CAISATDREGQPQHF. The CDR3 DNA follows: TGTGCCATCAGTGCTACCGACAGGGAGGGTCAGCCCCAGCATTTT.

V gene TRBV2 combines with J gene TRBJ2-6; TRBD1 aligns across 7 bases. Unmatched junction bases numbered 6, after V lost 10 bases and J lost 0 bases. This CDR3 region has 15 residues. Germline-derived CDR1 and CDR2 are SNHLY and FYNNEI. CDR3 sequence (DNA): TGTGCCAACCACAGGGGCCTCTCTGGGGCCAACGTCCTGACTTTC. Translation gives CANHRGLSGANVLTF.

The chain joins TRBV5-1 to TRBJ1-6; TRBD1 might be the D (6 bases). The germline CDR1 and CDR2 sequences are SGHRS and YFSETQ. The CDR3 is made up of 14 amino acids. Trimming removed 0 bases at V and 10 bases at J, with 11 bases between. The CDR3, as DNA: TGCGCCAGCAGCTTGGCTGGACAGACATCACCCCTCCACTTT. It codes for CASSLAGQTSPLHF.

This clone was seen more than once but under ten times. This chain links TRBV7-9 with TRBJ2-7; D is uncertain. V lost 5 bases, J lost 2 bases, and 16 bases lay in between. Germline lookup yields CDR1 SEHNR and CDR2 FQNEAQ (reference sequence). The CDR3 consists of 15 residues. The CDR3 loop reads CASSPSWTLTYEQYF. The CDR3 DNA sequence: TGTGCCAGCAGCCCCTCCTGGACCTTAACCTACGAGCAGTACTTC.

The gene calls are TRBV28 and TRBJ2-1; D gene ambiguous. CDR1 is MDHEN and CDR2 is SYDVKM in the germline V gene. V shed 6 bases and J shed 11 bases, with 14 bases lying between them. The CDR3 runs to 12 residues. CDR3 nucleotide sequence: TGTGCCAGCAGGCTTCGAGGAAACAAGCAGTTCTTC. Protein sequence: CASRLRGNKQFF.

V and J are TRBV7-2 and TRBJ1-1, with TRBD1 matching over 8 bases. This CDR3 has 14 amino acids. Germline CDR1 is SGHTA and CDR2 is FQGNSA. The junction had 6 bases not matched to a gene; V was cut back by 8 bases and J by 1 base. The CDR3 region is CASGPGQGNTEAFF. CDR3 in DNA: TGTGCCAGCGGGCCCGGACAGGGGAACACTGAAGCTTTCTTT.

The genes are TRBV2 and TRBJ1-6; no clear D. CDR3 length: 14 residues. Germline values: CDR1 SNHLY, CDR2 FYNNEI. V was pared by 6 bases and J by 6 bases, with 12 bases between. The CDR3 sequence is CASRRASSNSPLHF. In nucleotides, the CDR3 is TGTGCCAGCAGGAGGGCTAGTAGTAATTCACCCCTCCACTTT.

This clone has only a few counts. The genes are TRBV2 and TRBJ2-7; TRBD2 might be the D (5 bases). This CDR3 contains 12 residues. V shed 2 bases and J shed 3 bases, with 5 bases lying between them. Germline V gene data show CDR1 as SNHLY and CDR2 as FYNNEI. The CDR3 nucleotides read TGTGCCAGCAGTGAAAGCGGCTACGAGCAGTACTTC. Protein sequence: CASSESGYEQYF.

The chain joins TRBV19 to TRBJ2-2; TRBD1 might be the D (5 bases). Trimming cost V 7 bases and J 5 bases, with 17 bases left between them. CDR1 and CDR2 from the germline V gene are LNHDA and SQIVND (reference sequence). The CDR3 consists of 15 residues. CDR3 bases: TGTGCCAGTACGTACAGGCAGGGTTCGACCGGGGAGCTGTTTTTT. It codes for CASTYRQGSTGELFF.

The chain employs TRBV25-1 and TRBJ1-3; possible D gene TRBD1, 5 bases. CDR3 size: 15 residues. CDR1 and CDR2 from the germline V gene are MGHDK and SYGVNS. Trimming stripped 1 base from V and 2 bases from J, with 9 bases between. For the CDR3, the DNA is TGTGCCAGCAGTGAATCCCCAGGGACTGGAAACACCATATATTTT. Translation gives CASSESPGTGNTIYF.

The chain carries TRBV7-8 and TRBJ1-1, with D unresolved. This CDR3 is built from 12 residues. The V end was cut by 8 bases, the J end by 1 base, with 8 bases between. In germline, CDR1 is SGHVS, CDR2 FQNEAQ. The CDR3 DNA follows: TGTGCCAGCGGAGGGAGGAACACTGAAGCTTTCTTT. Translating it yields CASGGRNTEAFF. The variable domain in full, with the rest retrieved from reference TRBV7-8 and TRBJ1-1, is GAGVSQSPRYKVAKRGQDVALRCDPISGHVSLFWYQQALGQGPEFLTYFQNEAQLDKSGLPSDRFFAERPEGSVSTLKIQRTQQEDSAVYLCASGGRNTEAFFGQGTRLTVV.

This CDR3 is CASSVGTLNTGELFF. The CDR3 bases are TGTGCCAGCAGCGTAGGGACACTGAACACCGGGGAGCTGTTTTTT. The chain is built from TRBV9 and TRBJ2-2, with TRBD1 as a possible D gene (5 bases). Germline V gene data show CDR1 as SGDLS and CDR2 as YYNGEE. The V and J ends lost 0 bases and 1 base respectively, with 7 bases between them. The CDR3 runs to 15 residues.

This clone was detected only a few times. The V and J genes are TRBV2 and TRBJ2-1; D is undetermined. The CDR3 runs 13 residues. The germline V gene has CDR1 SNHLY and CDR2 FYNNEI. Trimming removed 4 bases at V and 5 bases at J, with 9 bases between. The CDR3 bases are TGTGCCAGCAGTGTGGTCAGGAACAATGAGCAGTTCTTC. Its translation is CASSVVRNNEQFF. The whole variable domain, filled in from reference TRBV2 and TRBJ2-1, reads EPEVTQTPSHQVTQMGQEVILRCVPISNHLYFYWYRQILGQKVEFLVSFYNNEISEKSEIFDDQFSVERPDGSNFTLKIRSTKLEDSAMYFCASSVVRNNEQFFGPGTRLTVL.

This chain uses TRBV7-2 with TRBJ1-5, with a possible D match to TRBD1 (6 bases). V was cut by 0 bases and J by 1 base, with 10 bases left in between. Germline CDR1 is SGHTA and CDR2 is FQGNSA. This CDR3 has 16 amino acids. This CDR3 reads CASSLALRGSNQPQHF. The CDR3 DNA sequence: TGTGCCAGCAGCTTAGCGCTGAGGGGGAGCAATCAGCCCCAGCATTTT.

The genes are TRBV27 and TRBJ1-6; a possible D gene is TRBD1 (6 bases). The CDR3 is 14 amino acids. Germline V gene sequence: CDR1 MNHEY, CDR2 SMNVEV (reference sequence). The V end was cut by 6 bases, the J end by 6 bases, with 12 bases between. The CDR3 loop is CASSPRTANSPLHF. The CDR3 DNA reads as TGTGCCAGCAGCCCTCGGACAGCTAATTCACCCCTCCACTTT.

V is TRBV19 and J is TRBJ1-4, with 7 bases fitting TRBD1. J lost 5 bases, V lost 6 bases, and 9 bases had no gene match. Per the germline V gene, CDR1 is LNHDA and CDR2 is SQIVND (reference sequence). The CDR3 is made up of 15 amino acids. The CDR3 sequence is CASRRSGTANEKLFF. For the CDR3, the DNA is TGTGCCAGTAGGCGGTCCGGGACAGCAAATGAAAAACTGTTTTTT.

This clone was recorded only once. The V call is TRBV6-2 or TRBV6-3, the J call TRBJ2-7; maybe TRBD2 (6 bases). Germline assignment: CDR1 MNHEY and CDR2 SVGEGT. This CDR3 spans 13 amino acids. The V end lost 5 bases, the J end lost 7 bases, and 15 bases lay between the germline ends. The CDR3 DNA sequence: TGTGCCAGCAGTGACGGGGGTTCTTTGGAGCAGTACTTC. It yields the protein CASSDGGSLEQYF.

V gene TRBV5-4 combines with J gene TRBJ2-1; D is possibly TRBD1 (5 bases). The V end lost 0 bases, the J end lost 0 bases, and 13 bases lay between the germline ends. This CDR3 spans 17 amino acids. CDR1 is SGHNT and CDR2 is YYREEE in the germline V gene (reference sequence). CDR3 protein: CASSLGGRASSYNEQFF. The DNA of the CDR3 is TGTGCCAGCAGCTTGGGGGGCAGGGCAAGCTCCTACAATGAGCAGTTCTTC.

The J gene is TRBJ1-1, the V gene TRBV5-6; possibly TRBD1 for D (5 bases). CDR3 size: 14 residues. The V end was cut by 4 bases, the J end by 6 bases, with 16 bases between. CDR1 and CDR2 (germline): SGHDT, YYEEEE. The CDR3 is CASSNAGGAAEAFF. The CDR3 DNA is TGTGCCAGCAGCAATGCGGGGGGTGCAGCTGAAGCTTTCTTT.

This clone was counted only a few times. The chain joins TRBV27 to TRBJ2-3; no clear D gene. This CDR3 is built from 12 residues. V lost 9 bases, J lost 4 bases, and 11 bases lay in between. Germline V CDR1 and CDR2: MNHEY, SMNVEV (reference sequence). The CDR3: CASSSAADTQYF. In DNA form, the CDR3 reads TGTGCCAGTTCGAGTGCGGCAGATACGCAGTATTTT.

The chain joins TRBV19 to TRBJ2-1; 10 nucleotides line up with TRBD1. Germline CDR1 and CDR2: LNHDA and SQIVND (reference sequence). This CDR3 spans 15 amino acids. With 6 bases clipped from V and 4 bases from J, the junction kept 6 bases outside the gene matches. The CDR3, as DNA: TGTGCCAGTAGAACCGGGACAGGGGCGTACAATGAGCAGTTCTTC. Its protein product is CASRTGTGAYNEQFF.

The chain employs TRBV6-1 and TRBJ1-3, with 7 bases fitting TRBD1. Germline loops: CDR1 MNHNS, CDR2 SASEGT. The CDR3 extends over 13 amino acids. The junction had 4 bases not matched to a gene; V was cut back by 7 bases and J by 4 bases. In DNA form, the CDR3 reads TGTGCCAGCAAGACAGGGAGCGGAAACACCATATATTTT. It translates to CASKTGSGNTIYF.